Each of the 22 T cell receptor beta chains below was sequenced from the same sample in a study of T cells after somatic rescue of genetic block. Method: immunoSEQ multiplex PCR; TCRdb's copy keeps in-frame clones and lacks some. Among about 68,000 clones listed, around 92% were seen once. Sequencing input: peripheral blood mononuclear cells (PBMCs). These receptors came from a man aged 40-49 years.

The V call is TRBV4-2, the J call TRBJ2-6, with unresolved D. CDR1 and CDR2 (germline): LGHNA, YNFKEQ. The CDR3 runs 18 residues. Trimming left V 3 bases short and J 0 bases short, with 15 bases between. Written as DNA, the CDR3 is TGTGCCAGCAGCCAGAATTACGGGTGGAGCTCTGGGGCCAACGTCCTGACTTTC. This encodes CASSQNYGWSSGANVLTF.

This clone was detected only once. CDR3 coding DNA: TGCGCCAGCAGCTTGCCGACAGGGCTCAAGACCCAGTACTTC. This sequence encodes CASSLPTGLKTQYF. The V gene is TRBV5-1, the J gene TRBJ2-5, with 7 nucleotides matching TRBD1. The CDR3 runs 14 residues. Germline assignment: CDR1 SGHRS and CDR2 YFSETQ. The V and J ends lost 1 base and 6 bases, in that order; junction bases with no gene match: 6.

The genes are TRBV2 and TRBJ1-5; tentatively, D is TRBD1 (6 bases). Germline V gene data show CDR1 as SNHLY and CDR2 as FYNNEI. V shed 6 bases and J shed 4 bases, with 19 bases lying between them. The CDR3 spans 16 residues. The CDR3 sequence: CASRGFLEGGNQPQHF. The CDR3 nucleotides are TGTGCCAGCAGGGGATTCTTGGAGGGGGGGAATCAGCCCCAGCATTTT.

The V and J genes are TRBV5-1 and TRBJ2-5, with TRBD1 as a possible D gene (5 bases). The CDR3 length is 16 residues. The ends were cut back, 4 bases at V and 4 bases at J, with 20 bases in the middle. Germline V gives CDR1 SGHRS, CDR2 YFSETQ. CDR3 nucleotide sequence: TGCGCCAGCAGCCCTCGGGCAGGGAAACGCGGAGAGACCCAGTACTTC. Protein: CASSPRAGKRGETQYF.

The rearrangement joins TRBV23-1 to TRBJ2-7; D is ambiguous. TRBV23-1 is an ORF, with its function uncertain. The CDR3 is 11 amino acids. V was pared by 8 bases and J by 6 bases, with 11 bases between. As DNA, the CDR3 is TGCGCCAGCCACATAGGGTGCGAGCAGTACTTC. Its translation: CASHIGCEQYF.

The chain's CDR3 is CASSLADKAGGLFF. In DNA form, the CDR3 reads TGTGCCAGCAGCTTGGCCGACAAGGCGGGAGGGCTGTTTTTT. The chain employs TRBV5-4 and TRBJ2-2, with 8 positions matching TRBD2. CDR3 length: 14 amino acids. CDR1 is SGHNT, CDR2 YYREEE, per germline (reference sequence). Trimming removed 0 bases from V and 13 bases from J; junction bases left unmatched: 8.

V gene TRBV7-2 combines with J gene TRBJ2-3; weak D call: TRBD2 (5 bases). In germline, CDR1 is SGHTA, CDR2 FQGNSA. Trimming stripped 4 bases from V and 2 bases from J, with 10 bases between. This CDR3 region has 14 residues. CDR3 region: CASSSTIVTDTQYF. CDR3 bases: TGTGCCAGCAGCTCGACTATCGTCACAGATACGCAGTATTTT.

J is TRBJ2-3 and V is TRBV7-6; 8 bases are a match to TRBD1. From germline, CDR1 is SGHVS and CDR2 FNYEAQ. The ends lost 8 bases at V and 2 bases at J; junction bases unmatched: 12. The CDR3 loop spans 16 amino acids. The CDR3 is CASSHAGGFITDTQYF. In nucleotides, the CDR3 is TGTGCCAGCTCACACGCAGGGGGCTTTATCACAGATACGCAGTATTTT.

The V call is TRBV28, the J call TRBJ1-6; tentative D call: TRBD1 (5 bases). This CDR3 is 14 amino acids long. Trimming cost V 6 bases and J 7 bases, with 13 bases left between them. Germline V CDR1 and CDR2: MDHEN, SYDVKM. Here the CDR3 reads CASRSGTGNSPLHF. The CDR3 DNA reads TGTGCCAGCAGATCCGGGACTGGGAATTCACCCCTCCACTTT. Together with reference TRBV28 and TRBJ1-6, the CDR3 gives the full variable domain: DVKVTQSSRYLVKRTGEKVFLECVQDMDHENMFWYRQDPGLGLRLIYFSYDVKMKEKGDIPEGYSVSREKKERFSLILESASTNQTSMYLCASRSGTGNSPLHFGNGTRLTVT.

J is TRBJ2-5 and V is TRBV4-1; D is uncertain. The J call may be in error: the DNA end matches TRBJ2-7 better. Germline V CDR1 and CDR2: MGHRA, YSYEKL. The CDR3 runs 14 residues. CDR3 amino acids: CASSQVHGSYEQYF. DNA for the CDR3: TGCGCCAGCAGCCAAGTTCACGGGTCCTACGAGCAGTACTTC.

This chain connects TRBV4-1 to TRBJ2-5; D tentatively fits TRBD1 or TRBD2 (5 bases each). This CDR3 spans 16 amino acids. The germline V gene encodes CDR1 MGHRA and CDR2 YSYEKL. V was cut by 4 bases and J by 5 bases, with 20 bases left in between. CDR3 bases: TGCGCCAGCAGCCCAGAACCATGGGGACGGGGTGAGACCCAGTACTTC. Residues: CASSPEPWGRGETQYF.

CDR3 DNA: TGTGCCAGCAGCTTAGTTGTCAGCTCCTACGAGCAGTACTTC. The encoded protein is CASSLVVSSYEQYF. The rearrangement uses TRBV7-2 and TRBJ2-7; D is uncertain. The CDR3 has 14 residues. V lost 1 base to trimming and J lost 0 bases, with 7 bases between them. Germline CDR1 and CDR2: SGHTA and FQGNSA.

The chain's CDR3 is CASSTTGDTEAFF. DNA for the CDR3: TGTGCCAGCAGTACGACAGGGGACACTGAAGCTTTCTTT. The rearrangement uses TRBV2 and TRBJ1-1, with 8 positions matching TRBD1. With V trimmed by 5 bases and J by 3 bases, 2 bases remained unmatched. Germline V gene lookup returns CDR1 SNHLY and CDR2 FYNNEI. The CDR3 is 13 residues long.

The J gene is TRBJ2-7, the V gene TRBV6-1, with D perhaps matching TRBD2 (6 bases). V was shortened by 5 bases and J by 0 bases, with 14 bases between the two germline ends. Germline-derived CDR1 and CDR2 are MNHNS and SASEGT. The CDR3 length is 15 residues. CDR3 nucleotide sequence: TGTGCCAGCAGTAAATCTGGACTAAACTCCTACGAGCAGTACTTC. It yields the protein CASSKSGLNSYEQYF.

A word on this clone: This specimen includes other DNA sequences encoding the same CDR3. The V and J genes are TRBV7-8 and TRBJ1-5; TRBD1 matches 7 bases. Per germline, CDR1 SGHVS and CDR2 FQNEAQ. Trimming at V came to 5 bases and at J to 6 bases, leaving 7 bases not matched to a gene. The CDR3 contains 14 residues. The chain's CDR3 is CASSLAGGSQPQHF. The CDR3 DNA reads TGTGCCAGCAGCCTGGCAGGGGGGAGTCAGCCCCAGCATTTT.

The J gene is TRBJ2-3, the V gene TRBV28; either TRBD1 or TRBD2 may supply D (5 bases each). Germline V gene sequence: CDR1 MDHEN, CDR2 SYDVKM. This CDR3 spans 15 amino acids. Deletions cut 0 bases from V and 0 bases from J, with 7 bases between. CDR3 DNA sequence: TGTGCCAGCAGTTTATGGGGACGAAGCACAGATACGCAGTATTTT. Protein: CASSLWGRSTDTQYF.

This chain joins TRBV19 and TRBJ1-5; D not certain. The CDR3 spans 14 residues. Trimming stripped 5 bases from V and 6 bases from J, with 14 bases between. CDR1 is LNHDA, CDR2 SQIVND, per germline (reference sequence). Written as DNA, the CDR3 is TGTGCCAGTAGTGCGCGGTCCAGTCGTCAGCCCCAGCATTTT. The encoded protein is CASSARSSRQPQHF.

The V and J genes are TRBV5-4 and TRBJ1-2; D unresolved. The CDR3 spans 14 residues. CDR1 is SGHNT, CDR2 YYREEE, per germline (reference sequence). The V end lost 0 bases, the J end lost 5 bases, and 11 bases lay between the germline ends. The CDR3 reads CASSLDRGLYGYTF. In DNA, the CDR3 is TGTGCCAGCAGCTTGGACAGAGGCCTATATGGCTACACCTTC. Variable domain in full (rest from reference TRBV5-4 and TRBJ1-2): ETGVTQSPTHLIKTRGQQVTLRCSSQSGHNTVSWYQQALGQGPQFIFQYYREEENGRGNFPPRFSGLQFPNYSSELNVNALELDDSALYLCASSLDRGLYGYTFGSGTRLTVV.

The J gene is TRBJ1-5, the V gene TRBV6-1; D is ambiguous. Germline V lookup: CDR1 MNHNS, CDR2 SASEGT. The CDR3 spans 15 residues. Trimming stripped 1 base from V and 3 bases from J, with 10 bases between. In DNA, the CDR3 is TGTGCCAGCAGTGAAGGGGGAGGTTCCAATCAGCCCCAGCATTTT. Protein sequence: CASSEGGGSNQPQHF.

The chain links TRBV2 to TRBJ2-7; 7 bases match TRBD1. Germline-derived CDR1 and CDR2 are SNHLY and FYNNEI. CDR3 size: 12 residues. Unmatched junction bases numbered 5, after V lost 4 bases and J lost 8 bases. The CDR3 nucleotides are TGTGCCAGCAGTGGACAGGGATGGCAGCAGTACTTC. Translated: CASSGQGWQQYF.

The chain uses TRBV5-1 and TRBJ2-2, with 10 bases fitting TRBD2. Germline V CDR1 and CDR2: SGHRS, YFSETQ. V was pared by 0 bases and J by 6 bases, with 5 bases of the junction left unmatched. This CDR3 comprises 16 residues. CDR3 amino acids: CASSLASSGSSGELFF. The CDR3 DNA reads TGCGCCAGCAGCTTGGCTTCTAGCGGGAGTTCCGGGGAGCTGTTTTTT. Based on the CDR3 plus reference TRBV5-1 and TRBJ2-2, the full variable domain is KAGVTQTPRYLIKTRGQQVTLSCSPISGHRSVSWYQQTPGQGLQFLFEYFSETQRNKGNFPGRFSGRQFSNSRSEMNVSTLELGDSALYLCASSLASSGSSGELFFGEGSRLTVL.

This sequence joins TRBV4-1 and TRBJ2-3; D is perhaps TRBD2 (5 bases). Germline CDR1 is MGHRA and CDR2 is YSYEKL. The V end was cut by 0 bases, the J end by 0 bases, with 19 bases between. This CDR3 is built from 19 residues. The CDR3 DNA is TGCGCCAGCAGCCAAGATCGACGGGGAGTGGCGGTTAGCACAGATACGCAGTATTTT. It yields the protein CASSQDRRGVAVSTDTQYF.